This is a list of T cell receptor beta chains from one sample in a study of graft-versus-host responses after intestinal transplantation. The assay was immunoSEQ multiplex PCR, and TCRdb's table has in-frame clones only and misses some. The sample holds about 8,200 clones; under 35% are singletons and the top ten take about 5.7%. Specimen: alloreactive CD4+ T cells from a mixed lymphocyte reaction culture, collected before intestinal transplant. The receptors originated from a human patient who received an intestinal transplant. CDR3s include the opening cysteine and the closing phenylalanine or tryptophan. A D gene is named only where the DNA matches it firmly. A row's size may be missing; if present it is once, few, many or a size class.

j_gene,abundance,v_gene,d_gene,CDR3nt,CDR3aa
TRBJ2-7,few,TRBV5-1,.,TGCGCCAGCAGCTTGGTCAGGGGTAAATACGAGCAGTACTTC,CASSLVRGKYEQYF
TRBJ2-3,.,TRBV9,.,TGTGCCAGCAGCCCAGAGGAGGGGAGGCCTAGCACAGATACGCAGTATTTT,CASSPEEGRPSTDTQYF
TRBJ2-1,.,TRBV11-2,.,TGTGCCAGCAGCTTAGGCCTGGGTATGAGGAATGAGCAGTTCTTC,CASSLGLGMRNEQFF
TRBJ2-3,.,TRBV9,.,TGTGCCAGCAGCGGGCCCTGGAGCACAGATACGCAGTATTTT,CASSGPWSTDTQYF
TRBJ1-5,few,TRBV30,TRBD1,TGTGCCTGGAGTCCGGACAGGGGGGGCAATCAGCCCCAGCATTTT,CAWSPDRGGNQPQHF
TRBJ1-2,.,TRBV28,.,TGTGCCAGCAGTTTTCAAGGCAGGGAAGGCTATGGCTACACCTTC,CASSFQGREGYGYTF
TRBJ1-2,few,TRBV6-5,.,TGTGCCAGCAGTTCTGGGGAGGGGGGTAACTATGGCTACACCTTC,CASSSGEGGNYGYTF
TRBJ1-3,.,TRBV2,.,TGTGCCAGCAGGTTCGAAAGAGAAAATTTTAACACCATATATTTT,CASRFERENFNTIYF
TRBJ2-1,few,TRBV7-9,TRBD2,TGTGCCAGCAGCCGGACTAGCGGGGTGAGTGAGCAGTTCTTC,CASSRTSGVSEQFF
TRBJ1-6,few,TRBV21-1,.,TGTGCCAGCAGCAAACCGGGGCCCCTAGACAGGCCACCCCTCCACTTT,CASSKPGPLDRPPLHF
TRBJ2-1,.,TRBV11-1,TRBD1,TGTGCCAGCAGCTTAGTGGACAGGGGTTCCCATGAGCAGTTCTTC,CASSLVDRGSHEQFF
TRBJ1-6,.,TRBV2,.,TGTGCCAGCAGTGATGAGGCAGCTGATAATTCACCCCTCCACTTT,CASSDEAADNSPLHF
TRBJ2-3,few,TRBV5-1,.,TGCGCCAGCAGCTCCCTTGATCGGGCAGGGAATACGCAGTATTTT,CASSSLDRAGNTQYF
TRBJ2-5,.,TRBV5-1,.,TGCGCCAGCACCTCCTTGGGGGGTCAAGAGACCCAGTACTTC,CASTSLGGQETQYF
TRBJ1-5,few,TRBV28,.,TGTGCCAGCAGCCTCGGGGGGAGGGACAATCAGCCCCAGCATTTT,CASSLGGRDNQPQHF
TRBJ1-6,once,TRBV5-6,.,TGTGCCAGCAGCTTGGGCTTTGGGGGGAATTCACCCCTCCACTTT,CASSLGFGGNSPLHF
TRBJ2-3,.,TRBV18,.,TGTGCCAGCTCAACGACTAGAGTAACAGATACGCAGTATTTT,CASSTTRVTDTQYF
TRBJ1-1,.,TRBV6-1,.,TGTGCCAGCAGTGCAAAGCAGGGGCGGACTGAAGCTTTCTTT,CASSAKQGRTEAFF